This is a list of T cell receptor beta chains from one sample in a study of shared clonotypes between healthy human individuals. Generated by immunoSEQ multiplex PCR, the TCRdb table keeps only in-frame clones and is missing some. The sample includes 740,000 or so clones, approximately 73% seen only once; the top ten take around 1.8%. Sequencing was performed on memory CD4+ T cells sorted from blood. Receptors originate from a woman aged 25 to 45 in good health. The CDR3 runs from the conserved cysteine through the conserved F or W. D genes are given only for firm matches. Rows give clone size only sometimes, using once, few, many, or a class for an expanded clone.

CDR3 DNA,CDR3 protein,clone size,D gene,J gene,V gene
TGTGCCAGCAGCTCGGGACCCAACACTGAAGCTTTCTTT,CASSSGPNTEAFF,NA,NA,TRBJ1-1,TRBV7-3
TGTGCCATCAGTGAGAGGGCAGGAGTATCAGGGGCCAACGTCCTGACTTTC,CAISERAGVSGANVLTF,NA,NA,TRBJ2-6,TRBV10-3
TGTGCCAGCTCCCCCGCTAGCGGGATCACAGATACGCAGTATTTT,CASSPASGITDTQYF,once,TRBD2,TRBJ2-3,TRBV6-6
TGTGCCAGCAGCTCGAGCCCCAGCGGGAATACCGGGGAGCTGTTTTTT,CASSSSPSGNTGELFF,NA,TRBD2,TRBJ2-2,TRBV11-2
TGTGCCAGCAGCTTAGACAGGGTAGATACGCAGTATTTT,CASSLDRVDTQYF,NA,TRBD1,TRBJ2-3,TRBV5-4
TGTGCCAGCAGTCCCAGGGGCACCAAAAACATTCAGTACTTC,CASSPRGTKNIQYF,NA,NA,TRBJ2-4,TRBV27
TGTGCCACCAGCTTAACCCAATGGGGGGCCAACGTCCTGACTTTC,CATSLTQWGANVLTF,few,NA,TRBJ2-6,TRBV15
TGTGCCAGCAGTGAAGAAATAGCCAAAAACATTCAGTACTTC,CASSEEIAKNIQYF,few,NA,TRBJ2-4,TRBV6-1
TGTGCCAGCACATTTCACGGGGAAGAGACCCAGTACTTC,CASTFHGEETQYF,NA,NA,TRBJ2-5,TRBV7-8
TGTGCCAGCAGTGAGCGTTTCTCTGGGGCCAACGTCCTGACTTTC,CASSERFSGANVLTF,NA,NA,TRBJ2-6,TRBV6-1
TGTGCCAGCAGTTTCAACACGGGCAGAGGCACAGATACGCAGTATTTT,CASSFNTGRGTDTQYF,few,NA,TRBJ2-3,TRBV28
TGTGCCATCAGTGCAGCGGGAGTAGACAATGAGCAGTTCTTC,CAISAAGVDNEQFF,NA,TRBD2,TRBJ2-1,TRBV10-3
TGCGCCAGCAGCCAAGGACTACAGGGGGTCCGTGGTGACATTCAGTACTTC,CASSQGLQGVRGDIQYF,NA,TRBD1,TRBJ2-4,TRBV4-1
TGTGCCAGCAGTGAAGAGAGGGGGGGCCACCAAGAGACCCAGTACTTC,CASSEERGGHQETQYF,NA,NA,TRBJ2-5,TRBV25-1
TGTGCCAGCAGCTTAGCCACAAGGAACACTGAAGCTTTCTTT,CASSLATRNTEAFF,once,NA,TRBJ1-1,TRBV7-8
TGTGCCTGGAGTGGCTGGGGGGGCGGACAGCCCCAGCATTTT,CAWSGWGGGQPQHF,NA,NA,TRBJ1-5,TRBV30
TGCGCCAGCAGCTTGGCCCAGGACAGGGAAATTTTTGGTACGCAGTATTTT,CASSLAQDREIFGTQYF,NA,TRBD1,TRBJ2-3,TRBV5-1
TGCGCCAGCAGCCCTTTCAAGGGAGGAGCTAACTATGGCTACACCTTC,CASSPFKGGANYGYTF,NA,NA,TRBJ1-2,TRBV4-3
TGTGCCAGTAGTATAGATTGGGATCAAATGAACACTGAAGCTTTCTTT,CASSIDWDQMNTEAFF,NA,NA,TRBJ1-1,TRBV19
TGTGCCAGCGCGGGACAGAAAAATCAGCCCCAGCATTTT,CASAGQKNQPQHF,once,TRBD1,TRBJ1-5,TRBV28
TGTGCCAGCAGTTCCGGACTTGACATTCAGTACTTC,CASSSGLDIQYF,NA,NA,TRBJ2-4,TRBV11-3
TGCGCCAGCGGGGTCGGGGTCCGGATCCAAGGACATGGCTACACCTTC,CASGVGVRIQGHGYTF,once,NA,TRBJ1-2,TRBV10-2
TGTGCCAGCAGTTTGATGAGCTTCGGCACAGATACGCAGTATTTT,CASSLMSFGTDTQYF,few,NA,TRBJ2-3,TRBV27
TGCAGGGGGGTAGGCTACACCTTC,CRGVGYTF,NA,NA,TRBJ1-2,TRBV20-1
TGCGCCAGCAGCTTGGCTGGGACAAGGAGGTCCTACGAGCAGTACTTC,CASSLAGTRRSYEQYF,NA,NA,TRBJ2-7,TRBV5-1
TGTGCCAGCAGTGACTTACACCCTAGCGGGAGCTCCTACGAGCAGTACTTC,CASSDLHPSGSSYEQYF,NA,TRBD2,TRBJ2-7,TRBV25-1
TGTGCCAGCAGTGATGAGCGGGACAGATCCTACAATGAGCAGTTCTTC,CASSDERDRSYNEQFF,NA,NA,TRBJ2-1,TRBV25-1
TGTGCCAGCAGTCCCGGTACAGGGTTCTTTGCCGAGCAGTACTTC,CASSPGTGFFAEQYF,once,NA,TRBJ2-7,TRBV27
TGTGCCAGCAGCTTAGGACTAGCGGGAGCTCAAGAGACCCAGTACTTC,CASSLGLAGAQETQYF,NA,TRBD2,TRBJ2-5,TRBV7-3
TGTGCCAGCAGCCTTGGACCCTCCACCGGGGAGCTGTTTTTT,CASSLGPSTGELFF,NA,NA,TRBJ2-2,TRBV7-7
TGTGCCAGCAGTACAATCATGAACACTGAAGCTTTCTTT,CASSTIMNTEAFF,NA,NA,TRBJ1-1,TRBV19
TGCAGCGTCCGGACAGGGGGCGACTATGGCTACACCTTC,CSVRTGGDYGYTF,NA,TRBD1,TRBJ1-2,TRBV29-1
TGTGCCAGCAGCCAGGTCGTCGGGGAGCTGTTTTTT,CASSQVVGELFF,few,NA,TRBJ2-2,TRBV7-8
TGTGCCAGCAGCTTAGCGCAGAAAAAGCAGTACTTC,CASSLAQKKQYF,NA,NA,TRBJ2-7,TRBV7-8
TGCGCCAGCAGCCTAAGGAGCTACGAGCAGTACTTC,CASSLRSYEQYF,NA,NA,TRBJ2-7,TRBV10-2
TGTGCCAGCAGCCCGGACGGCTCCTACGAGCAGTACTTC,CASSPDGSYEQYF,NA,NA,TRBJ2-7,TRBV4-2
TGCGCCAGCAGCCCCTTAGGACAGGACTCTGGAAACACCATATATTTT,CASSPLGQDSGNTIYF,NA,TRBD1,TRBJ1-3,TRBV5-1
TGTGCCAGCAGCGTAGGTCCCATGAACACCGGGGAGCTGTTTTTT,CASSVGPMNTGELFF,NA,NA,TRBJ2-2,TRBV9
TGTGCCAGCAGCTCACTGGGGGGGACCCTCAATCAGCCCCAGCATTTT,CASSSLGGTLNQPQHF,NA,NA,TRBJ1-5,TRBV7-8
TGTGCCAGCAGCTTAGTTGGGTTTCTAGCGGGCAACACCGGGGAGCTGTTTTTT,CASSLVGFLAGNTGELFF,NA,TRBD2,TRBJ2-2,TRBV7-2
TGCGGGTTCAGGGTAGCGGAGACCCAGTACTTC,CGFRVAETQYF,NA,NA,TRBJ2-5,TRBV29-1
TGTGCCAGTTCCCGGACTAGCGGGAGATACGAGCAGTACTTC,CASSRTSGRYEQYF,NA,TRBD2,TRBJ2-7,TRBV19
TGTGCCAGCAGCCCCAAGGGACTAGCGGGAGCAGATACGCAGTATTTT,CASSPKGLAGADTQYF,NA,TRBD2,TRBJ2-3,TRBV5-5
TGTGCCAGCAGCGCCAGACTAGCGGACCCCTACAATGAGCAGTTCTTC,CASSARLADPYNEQFF,NA,TRBD2,TRBJ2-1,TRBV7-3
TGTGCCAGTAGCGAGCCTCGCGGACAGGTCCACAATGAGCAGTTCTTC,CASSEPRGQVHNEQFF,NA,TRBD1,TRBJ2-1,TRBV19
TGTGCCAGCAGTCAAACAGGGCATACTCAGCCCCAGCATTTT,CASSQTGHTQPQHF,NA,NA,TRBJ1-5,TRBV2